The sample holds one count of the clone carrying this T cell receptor (beta chain). Allocation to cohorts depended on clinical history reported by the participants. The method was immunoSEQ multiplex PCR; TCRdb's version includes in-frame clones alone and lacks a portion of them. The profile shows around 290,000 clones, more than 75% of them singletons. The CDR3 has 16 residues. Looked up from germline, CDR1 is MDHEN and CDR2 is SYDVKM. V dropped 8 bases and J dropped 0 bases, with 17 bases sitting between them. The sample comes from a study of blood T cell repertoires in COVID-19. Sequencing was carried out using PBMCs or T cells enriched from blood (not recorded which). This chain uses TRBV28 with TRBJ1-5; perhaps TRBD1 as D (5 bases). The sequence was obtained from a woman aged 55-75 years in a cohort exposed to, infected with or recovered from COVID-19 (not recorded which). The CDR3 DNA reads as TGTGCCAGCTTACTGGGCGGGGCATATAGCAATCAGCCCCAGCATTTT. Amino acids: CASLLGGAYSNQPQHF.